Listed below are T cell receptor beta chains from one sample, sequenced in a study of beta chain features in type 1 diabetes. Data came from immunoSEQ multiplex PCR; TCRdb stores just in-frame clones and leaves some out. The profile shows approximately 380,000 clones, about 14% of them singletons. Sequenced sample: naive CD4+ T cells from blood. The source of these receptors is a woman aged 18-29 years in good health. Both conserved end residues are part of each CDR3. The D gene is left open where the match is weak. The listing skips clone size in some rows; elsewhere it reads once, few, many or a size class.

few | - | TRBJ2-7 | TRBV5-6 | CASSSKDRQSGEQYF
few | TRBD1 | TRBJ1-5 | TRBV30 | CAWSEIQGRGQPQHF
few | TRBD1 | TRBJ2-1 | TRBV5-1 | CASSSSTGGNEQFF
once | TRBD2 | TRBJ2-1 | TRBV5-1 | CASSSPGGRAGEQFF
- | TRBD1 | TRBJ1-5 | TRBV15 | CATSREDRVGQPQHF
- | - | TRBJ2-7 | TRBV30 | CAWSDGRLPYEQYF
few | TRBD1 | TRBJ2-2 | TRBV7-2 | CASSPFGQVNTGELFF
- | TRBD2 | TRBJ2-2 | TRBV10-3 | CAISERLAVNTGELFF
few | - | TRBJ2-3 | TRBV30 | CAWTLGPGNTQYF
few | TRBD1 | TRBJ2-7 | TRBV5-6 | CASSFSGTAYEQYF
- | TRBD2 | TRBJ2-5 | TRBV6-5 | CASSRTSGRSSQYF
few | TRBD1 | TRBJ1-1 | TRBV4-3 | CASSQQGQGQTEAFF
- | TRBD1 | TRBJ2-7 | TRBV7-9 | CASSSPSGTGLSEQYF
few | - | TRBJ1-1 | TRBV7-9 | CASSLSPMNTEAFF
- | - | TRBJ2-3 | TRBV7-2 | CASSRYTDTQYF
few | - | TRBJ2-7 | TRBV30 | CAWSSNSGRQYF
- | TRBD1 | TRBJ2-7 | TRBV5-4 | CASSHGQGAPYEQYF
- | - | TRBJ2-7 | TRBV7-9 | CASSRSRRGPAYEQYF
few | - | TRBJ1-2 | TRBV20-1 | CSARAGGGYTF
- | - | TRBJ2-1 | TRBV28 | CATSGAGTSYNEQFF
few | TRBD1 | TRBJ2-7 | TRBV28 | CASSTSDVRGLDEQYF
few | TRBD1 | TRBJ2-7 | TRBV19 | CASSRFPGQGPYEQYF
- | - | TRBJ2-7 | TRBV5-1 | CASSFQLVRSSYEQYF
- | - | TRBJ1-2 | TRBV6-1 | CASTPAQIKGGYTF
few | TRBD2 | TRBJ2-1 | TRBV18 | CASSPPGLAGITGDEQFF
- | - | TRBJ2-7 | TRBV28 | CASSTGHEQYF
- | TRBD2 | TRBJ2-1 | TRBV18 | CASSPPSGNGNEQFF
- | - | TRBJ2-6 | TRBV11-3 | CASSPGLGSGANVLTF
- | TRBD1 | TRBJ2-7 | TRBV7-9 | CASSIQGYEQYF
few | TRBD2 | TRBJ2-2 | TRBV7-2 | CASSLRTAGVTGELFF
- | TRBD1 | TRBJ1-4 | TRBV5-6 | CASSPLRTGQTNEKLFF
- | TRBD2 | TRBJ2-1 | TRBV7-7 | CASSLAGGPYNEQFF
- | TRBD1 | TRBJ2-1 | TRBV30 | CAWARHSGTGPTNEQFF
- | TRBD2 | TRBJ2-1 | TRBV30 | CAWGTSGSYNEQFF
few | TRBD1 | TRBJ1-1 | TRBV29-1 | CSVEGQGGTEAFF
few | - | TRBJ2-1 | TRBV28 | CASSLLRGEQFF
- | - | TRBJ2-7 | TRBV5-1 | CASSPSSYEQYF
- | TRBD1 | TRBJ1-2 | TRBV7-2 | CASSTWDRISYGYTF
- | - | TRBJ1-5 | TRBV30 | CAWSPQEQAPQHF
few | TRBD1 | TRBJ2-5 | TRBV5-6 | CASSLTMTGGQETQYF
few | - | TRBJ1-1 | TRBV25-1 | CASSELRGGNTEAFF
- | - | TRBJ1-1 | TRBV7-2 | CASSSPGRENTEAFF
- | TRBD1 | TRBJ2-5 | TRBV5-6 | CASSYNRGPQETQYF
few | TRBD1 | TRBJ1-2 | TRBV15 | CATSPRDSNGGGYTF
- | TRBD1 | TRBJ2-7 | TRBV4-1 | CASSQGQGTASYEQYF
few | - | TRBJ2-3 | TRBV19 | CASRDFTDTQYF
- | - | TRBJ2-7 | TRBV5-4 | CASSLVQGHEQYF
- | - | TRBJ1-5 | TRBV30 | CAWAGRGNQPQHF
- | - | TRBJ2-3 | TRBV30 | CAWSVRGSTDTQYF
- | - | TRBJ1-2 | TRBV30 | CAWSYRYGYTF
- | - | TRBJ1-2 | TRBV30 | CAWSVLQNYGYTF
- | - | TRBJ2-3 | TRBV6-6 | CASSYSMATDTQYF
- | - | TRBJ1-1 | TRBV7-9 | CASSPRTVPEAFF
- | - | TRBJ2-1 | TRBV7-2 | CASSLAPQVDEQFF